The 7 T cell receptor beta chains in this list originate from one sample, sequenced in a study of T cell responses to AZD1222 COVID-19 vaccine. Generated by immunoSEQ multiplex PCR, the TCRdb table keeps only in-frame clones and is missing some. The sample holds roughly 140,000 clones, approximately 88% seen once. Sequences were derived from peripheral blood, sampled on day 0 of MenACWY control vaccination. The receptor set was obtained from an adult in good health.

The chain couples TRBV28 to TRBJ1-4, with D unclear. The germline V gene has CDR1 MDHEN and CDR2 SYDVKM. The CDR3 is 13 amino acids. V gave up 5 bases and J gave up 5 bases, with 9 bases separating them. The CDR3 nucleotides are TGTGCCAGCAGTCCGGGGTCCAATGAAAAACTGTTTTTT. Encoded protein: CASSPGSNEKLFF.

The V gene is TRBV7-2, the J gene TRBJ1-5; D is unresolved. The germline V and J ends were trimmed by 2 bases and 5 bases, with 13 bases remaining between them. CDR1 is SGHTA, CDR2 FQGNSA, per germline. The CDR3 is made up of 15 amino acids. The CDR3 loop is CASSLLWSGDQPQHF. The CDR3 nucleotides read TGTGCCAGCAGCTTACTGTGGTCAGGCGATCAGCCCCAGCATTTT. Drawing the rest from reference TRBV7-2 and TRBJ1-5, the complete variable domain is GAGVSQSPSNKVTEKGKDVELRCDPISGHTALYWYRQSLGQGLEFLIYFQGNSAPDKSGLPSDRFSAERTGGSVSTLTIQRTQQEDSAVYLCASSLLWSGDQPQHFGDGTRLSIL.

V and J are TRBV5-1 and TRBJ2-7; TRBD1 matches at 10 bases. Germline CDR1 is SGHRS and CDR2 is YFSETQ. This CDR3 has 14 amino acids. Trimming took 0 bases from V and 5 from J; bases not matched to a gene: 2. This CDR3 reads CASSLGGTGDEQYF. The CDR3 DNA is TGCGCCAGCAGCTTGGGAGGGACAGGGGACGAGCAGTACTTC.

The chain is built from TRBV7-2 and TRBJ1-2; TRBD1 agrees at 8 bases. Losses at the gene ends were 5 bases for V and 4 bases for J; bases not matched to a gene: 6. Germline V gives CDR1 SGHTA, CDR2 FQGNSA. The CDR3 sequence is 14 residues long. In DNA form, the CDR3 reads TGTGCCAGCAGCCTAGGGACAGGAGGCTATGGCTACACCTTC. It is translated as CASSLGTGGYGYTF.

V usage is TRBV12-3 or TRBV12-4 and J usage is TRBJ2-5, with D unresolved. The CDR3 extends over 12 amino acids. The V and J ends lost 0 bases and 6 bases respectively, with 5 bases between them. CDR3 DNA: TGTGCCAGCAGTTTAGCGCGGCAGACCCAGTACTTC. Protein product: CASSLARQTQYF.

The chain recombines TRBV2 with TRBJ1-1; D is uncertain. V was pared by 2 bases and J by 5 bases, with 12 bases between. CDR1 is SNHLY and CDR2 is FYNNEI in the germline V gene. The CDR3 runs 14 residues. The CDR3 sequence: CASSEITFGTEAFF. CDR3 nucleotides: TGTGCCAGCAGTGAAATCACTTTCGGGACTGAAGCTTTCTTT. Combining the CDR3 with reference TRBV2 and TRBJ1-1 gives the whole variable domain EPEVTQTPSHQVTQMGQEVILRCVPISNHLYFYWYRQILGQKVEFLVSFYNNEISEKSEIFDDQFSVERPDGSNFTLKIRSTKLEDSAMYFCASSEITFGTEAFFGQGTRLTVV.

J is TRBJ1-3 and V is TRBV9; TRBD1 matches at 8 bases. Germline CDR1 and CDR2: SGDLS and YYNGEE. V was pared by 1 base and J by 6 bases, with 9 bases of the junction left unmatched. The CDR3 length is 16 residues. CDR3 DNA sequence: TGTGCCAGCAGCGTAAATCTGGACAGGGTGACAAACACCATATATTTT. Its protein is CASSVNLDRVTNTIYF. The full variable domain, its missing parts supplied by reference TRBV9 and TRBJ1-3, is DSGVTQTPKHLITATGQRVTLRCSPRSGDLSVYWYQQSLDQGLQFLIQYYNGEERAKGNILERFSAQQFPDLHSELNLSSLELGDSALYFCASSVNLDRVTNTIYFGEGSWLTVV.